The 29 T cell receptor beta chains below all came from one sample that was sequenced in a study of cytomegalovirus exposure and HLA in healthy donors. Primers for the PCR totalled 60 Vbeta and 13 Jbeta. Using immunoSEQ multiplex PCR, the repertoire was profiled, and TCRdb retains in-frame clones only, with some absent. The table lists 200,000 or so clones, around four fifths of them singletons. The sample taken for sequencing was PBMCs. The receptor set was obtained from a male donor in good health and CMV-seronegative.

This chain joins TRBV27 and TRBJ1-1; D is undetermined. V was trimmed by 4 bases and J by 11 bases, leaving 14 bases between them. The length of the CDR3 is 12 residues. The germline V gene has CDR1 MNHEY and CDR2 SMNVEV (reference sequence). CDR3 region: CASSSTGFGAFF. DNA of the CDR3: TGTGCCAGCAGTTCCACGGGATTCGGGGCTTTCTTT.

The chain links TRBV2 to TRBJ2-1; TRBD2 matches 7 bases. The ends lost 2 bases at V and 4 bases at J; junction bases unmatched: 5. The V gene's germline CDR1 is SNHLY and CDR2 FYNNEI. The CDR3 has 15 amino acids. CDR3: CASSESAGFYNEQFF. The CDR3 nucleotides read TGTGCCAGCAGTGAATCAGCGGGATTTTACAATGAGCAGTTCTTC.

This clone was counted between two and nine times. The chain recombines TRBV7-2 with TRBJ1-5; 9 bases map to TRBD1. With V trimmed by 11 bases and J by 6 bases, 11 bases remained unmatched. CDR1 and CDR2 (germline): SGHTA, FQGNSA. The CDR3 runs 14 residues. The CDR3 bases are TGTGCCTCGCGGACAGGGGAAGTTGTTCAGCCCCAGCATTTT. It is translated as CASRTGEVVQPQHF.

The V and J genes are TRBV28 and TRBJ1-6, with TRBD1 as a possible D gene (5 bases). Germline V gene sequence: CDR1 MDHEN, CDR2 SYDVKM. The CDR3 totals 16 residues. The ends were cut back, 1 base at V and 1 base at J, with 8 bases in the middle. The CDR3 DNA is TGTGCCAGCAGTTTATCACGGGGGTCCTATAATTCACCCCTCCACTTT. It is translated as CASSLSRGSYNSPLHF.

This chain links TRBV5-1 with TRBJ1-1; TRBD1 agrees at 8 bases. Germline loops: CDR1 SGHRS, CDR2 YFSETQ. The CDR3 sequence is 15 residues long. V shed 7 bases, J shed 0 bases, and the junction held 8 bases outside the gene matches. CDR3 sequence: CASYGQGTLNTEAFF. The CDR3 DNA is TGCGCCAGCTACGGACAGGGAACCTTGAACACTGAAGCTTTCTTT.

The rearrangement links TRBV7-8 to TRBJ1-1; tentative D call: TRBD1 (6 bases). Trimming left V 2 bases short and J 6 bases short, with 13 bases between. Germline CDR1 is SGHVS and CDR2 is FQNEAQ. There are 14 residues in the CDR3. The DNA for the CDR3 is TGTGCCAGCAGCTTAATTCAGGGGTGGGCTGAAGCTTTCTTT. This translates into CASSLIQGWAEAFF. The whole variable domain, filled in from reference TRBV7-8 and TRBJ1-1, reads GAGVSQSPRYKVAKRGQDVALRCDPISGHVSLFWYQQALGQGPEFLTYFQNEAQLDKSGLPSDRFFAERPEGSVSTLKIQRTQQEDSAVYLCASSLIQGWAEAFFGQGTRLTVV.

The genes are TRBV9 and TRBJ2-1, with D maybe TRBD2 (5 bases). CDR1 and CDR2 from the germline V gene are SGDLS and YYNGEE. The CDR3 consists of 16 residues. Trimming took off 0 bases at V and 6 bases at J, with 16 bases between the two ends. The CDR3 nucleotides are TGTGCCAGCAGCGTAGAGTTAGCGCCTTGGTCCAATGAGCAGTTCTTC. This codes for CASSVELAPWSNEQFF.

This chain joins TRBV7-3 and TRBJ1-1, with D possibly being TRBD1 (5 bases). V shed 2 bases and J shed 5 bases, with 21 bases lying between them. The CDR3 loop spans 17 amino acids. The germline V gene has CDR1 SGHTA and CDR2 FQGTGA. CDR3 residues: CASSLLAGRFRRTEAFF. The CDR3 DNA follows: TGTGCCAGCAGCTTATTGGCAGGGCGCTTCCGGCGGACTGAAGCTTTCTTT.

The chain uses TRBV6-5 and TRBJ1-5, with D possibly matching TRBD1 (5 bases). The CDR3 is 16 amino acids. V was clipped by 2 bases and J by 1 base, with 12 bases between them. Germline assignment: CDR1 MNHEY and CDR2 SVGAGI. CDR3 DNA sequence: TGTGCCAGCAGTTACGGTAGGGGAGGCAGCAATCAGCCCCAGCATTTT. Translation gives CASSYGRGGSNQPQHF.

The chain is built from TRBV28 and TRBJ2-7; D is perhaps TRBD2 (6 bases). The CDR3 extends over 11 amino acids. The V end lost 9 bases, the J end lost 3 bases, and 9 bases lay between the germline ends. Germline CDR1 MDHEN, CDR2 SYDVKM. CDR3 DNA sequence: TGTGCCAGTGCGCGGGGCTACGAGCAGTACTTC. Translating it yields CASARGYEQYF.

The CDR3 DNA reads as TGCGCCAGCAGCCCAGCCGGACAGGGGTTGGTAACCCTAGCCAAAAACATTCAGTACTTC. Its translation: CASSPAGQGLVTLAKNIQYF. This chain connects TRBV4-1 to TRBJ2-4, with 9 bases aligning to TRBD1. V gave up 4 bases and J gave up 0 bases; unmatched junction bases: 16. Germline CDR1 reads MGHRA; CDR2 reads YSYEKL. The CDR3 is made up of 20 amino acids.

The J gene is TRBJ1-1, the V gene TRBV19; D might be TRBD1 (5 bases). The CDR3 contains 16 residues. Germline CDR1 LNHDA, CDR2 SQIVND (reference sequence). The germline V and J ends were trimmed by 11 bases and 1 base, with 23 bases remaining between them. CDR3 protein: CACLPGRAVRNTEAFF. The CDR3 coding sequence is TGTGCCTGCCTTCCGGGCAGGGCGGTCCGGAACACTGAAGCTTTCTTT.

In its sample, this clone was seen a few times. V gene TRBV7-7 combines with J gene TRBJ2-2, with a weak D call TRBD2 (6 bases). Germline V gene data show CDR1 as SSHAT and CDR2 as FNYEAQ (reference sequence). The CDR3 extends over 15 amino acids. V gave up 5 bases and J gave up 2 bases, with 12 bases separating them. CDR3 DNA sequence: TGTGCCAGCAGCAGGGACTTGCGAAACACCGGGGAGCTGTTTTTT. Amino acid sequence: CASSRDLRNTGELFF.

The genes are TRBV10-2 and TRBJ1-5; D ambiguous. The V end lost 6 bases, the J end lost 4 bases, and 22 bases lay between the germline ends. Per the germline V gene, CDR1 is WSHSY and CDR2 is SAAADI. This CDR3 comprises 17 residues. The CDR3 DNA is TGCGCCAGCAGCCTCTGGCGGGATGCTGCTAGTAATCAGCCCCAGCATTTT. This translates into CASSLWRDAASNQPQHF.

This clone came up a few times. V gene TRBV4-1 combines with J gene TRBJ2-7; no reliable D call. Germline V gene lookup returns CDR1 MGHRA and CDR2 YSYEKL. The CDR3 spans 13 residues. Trimming pared 0 bases from V and 2 bases from J, leaving 5 bases between. The DNA for the CDR3 is TGCGCCAGCAGCCAAGATCCCACCTACGAGCAGTACTTC. Amino acids: CASSQDPTYEQYF.

The count of this clone is one. At one end, the junction sequence differs from germline, possibly due to a read error. The chain employs TRBV7-9 and TRBJ1-2; 7 bases align to TRBD1. CDR1 and CDR2 from the germline V gene are SEHNR and FQNEAQ (reference sequence). The CDR3 covers 16 residues. The CDR3 DNA reads TGTTCCAGCAGCTTATATGACAGGGCGTCGGACTATGGCTACACCTTC. Amino acid sequence: CSSSLYDRASDYGYTF.

The chain is built from TRBV27 and TRBJ2-7, with 7 bases aligning to TRBD1. Germline loops: CDR1 MNHEY, CDR2 SMNVEV (reference sequence). Unmatched junction bases numbered 4, after V lost 2 bases and J lost 3 bases. There are 14 residues in the CDR3. The DNA for the CDR3 is TGTGCCAGCAGTTTAAGTGGGACAGACTACGAGCAGTACTTC. Its protein is CASSLSGTDYEQYF.

This chain uses TRBV5-4 with TRBJ2-7; D possibly corresponds to TRBD1 (6 bases). The V and J ends lost 4 bases and 2 bases respectively, with 13 bases between them. This CDR3 contains 14 residues. CDR1 and CDR2 from the germline V gene are SGHNT and YYREEE (reference sequence). CDR3 protein: CASSALNRAYEQYF. CDR3 DNA sequence: TGTGCCAGCAGCGCCCTTAACAGGGCCTACGAGCAGTACTTC. The variable domain in full, completed from reference TRBV5-4 and TRBJ2-7, reads ETGVTQSPTHLIKTRGQQVTLRCSSQSGHNTVSWYQQALGQGPQFIFQYYREEENGRGNFPPRFSGLQFPNYSSELNVNALELDDSALYLCASSALNRAYEQYFGPGTRLTVT.

The chain has TRBV7-2 and TRBJ2-7; 11 bases are a match to TRBD2. Germline CDR1 reads SGHTA; CDR2 reads FQGNSA. The junction had 5 bases not matched to a gene; V was cut back by 5 bases and J by 2 bases. The CDR3 has 15 amino acids. CDR3 in DNA: TGTGCCAGCAGCATCACTAGCGGGAGAGCCTACGAGCAGTACTTC. Translation gives CASSITSGRAYEQYF. Complete variable domain (other parts from reference TRBV7-2 and TRBJ2-7): GAGVSQSPSNKVTEKGKDVELRCDPISGHTALYWYRQSLGQGLEFLIYFQGNSAPDKSGLPSDRFSAERTGGSVSTLTIQRTQQEDSAVYLCASSITSGRAYEQYFGPGTRLTVT.

The chain joins TRBV7-3 to TRBJ2-1, with 12 bases fitting TRBD2. The CDR3 runs 15 residues. Germline assignment: CDR1 SGHTA and CDR2 FQGTGA. The junction had 6 bases not matched to a gene; V was cut back by 4 bases and J by 8 bases. Written as DNA, the CDR3 is TGTGCCAGCAGCTCGCTAGCGGGAGGGCCCTATGAGCAGTTCTTC. Translating gives CASSSLAGGPYEQFF. Together with reference TRBV7-3 and TRBJ2-1, the CDR3 gives the full variable domain: GAGVSQTPSNKVTEKGKYVELRCDPISGHTALYWYRQSLGQGPEFLIYFQGTGAADDSGLPNDRFFAVRPEGSVSTLKIQRTERGDSAVYLCASSSLAGGPYEQFFGPGTRLTVL.

The chain couples TRBV19 to TRBJ2-7; 7 nucleotides match TRBD1. Looked up from germline, CDR1 is LNHDA and CDR2 is SQIVND (reference sequence). The trim removed 3 bases at V and 2 bases at J, leaving 7 bases unmatched. The CDR3 sequence is 15 residues long. The CDR3 region has the DNA TGTGCCAGTAGTATCAGTGGGGACAGTACCTACGAGCAGTACTTC. Amino acid sequence: CASSISGDSTYEQYF. Using reference TRBV19 and TRBJ2-7 for the parts outside the CDR3, the full variable domain is DGGITQSPKYLFRKEGQNVTLSCEQNLNHDAMYWYRQDPGQGLRLIYYSQIVNDFQKGDIAEGYSVSREKKESFPLTVTSAQKNPTAFYLCASSISGDSTYEQYFGPGTRLTVT.

The chain recombines TRBV7-9 with TRBJ1-3; maybe TRBD1 (6 bases). Germline loops: CDR1 SEHNR, CDR2 FQNEAQ (reference sequence). The CDR3 extends over 16 amino acids. The V end lost 6 bases, the J end lost 0 bases, and 15 bases lay between the germline ends. Here the CDR3 DNA reads TGTGCCAGCAGTATACAGGGTGGAGTCTCTGGAAACACCATATATTTT. It is translated as CASSIQGGVSGNTIYF.

The V and J genes are TRBV5-5 and TRBJ1-2; D is undetermined. Trimming left V 3 bases short and J 11 bases short, with 14 bases between. This CDR3 has 12 amino acids. Germline V lookup: CDR1 SGHKS, CDR2 YYEKEE (reference sequence). CDR3 DNA sequence: TGTGCCAGCAGCTCCCTTAACACCCCGTACACCTTC. Amino acid sequence: CASSSLNTPYTF.

The chain joins TRBV7-3 to TRBJ2-6; a weak D match, TRBD2 (5 bases). The CDR3 length is 15 residues. Germline CDR1 and CDR2: SGHTA and FQGTGA. Deletions cut 7 bases from V and 1 base from J, with 11 bases between. The CDR3 loop is CASTFSGSGANVLTF. CDR3 nucleotide sequence: TGTGCCAGCACCTTTTCGGGGTCTGGGGCCAACGTCCTGACTTTC.

The J gene is TRBJ2-7, the V gene TRBV7-2; D may be TRBD1 (6 bases). Germline CDR1 is SGHTA and CDR2 is FQGNSA. The CDR3 is made up of 14 amino acids. V gave up 5 bases and J gave up 6 bases, with 17 bases separating them. The DNA of the CDR3 is TGTGCCAGCAGCGGCCGGTACAGGGTCCGCGAGCAGTACTTC. It encodes CASSGRYRVREQYF.

This clone was counted a single time. The gene calls are TRBV18 and TRBJ2-6, with D perhaps TRBD2 (6 bases). CDR3 length equals 17 residues. In germline, CDR1 is KGHSH, CDR2 LQKENI. The V and J ends lost 2 bases and 1 base respectively, with 12 bases between them. The CDR3 reads CASSPGGIGSGANVLTF. The CDR3 region has the DNA TGTGCCAGCTCACCAGGGGGGATAGGATCTGGGGCCAACGTCCTGACTTTC.

This clone was detected only a few times. The same CDR3 is also encoded by other DNA sequences in this sample. The chain links TRBV28 to TRBJ2-3; 8 bases are shared with TRBD1. CDR1 and CDR2 (germline): MDHEN, SYDVKM. The V and J ends lost 6 bases and 2 bases, in that order; junction bases with no gene match: 7. The CDR3 length is 15 residues. The CDR3 DNA reads TGTGCCAGCAGCCTCCGGACAGGGTACACAGATACGCAGTATTTT. Its protein is CASSLRTGYTDTQYF. Full variable domain (remainder filled in from reference TRBV28 and TRBJ2-3): DVKVTQSSRYLVKRTGEKVFLECVQDMDHENMFWYRQDPGLGLRLIYFSYDVKMKEKGDIPEGYSVSREKKERFSLILESASTNQTSMYLCASSLRTGYTDTQYFGPGTRLTVL.

The chain uses TRBV19 and TRBJ1-2; no firm D call. CDR1 is LNHDA and CDR2 is SQIVND in the germline V gene (reference sequence). This CDR3 region has 16 residues. Trimming removed 4 bases from V and 8 bases from J, with 23 bases in between. CDR3 sequence (DNA): TGTGCCAGTAGTAGGGAGATGCGCACGGACTATCGAGGCTACACCTTC. Protein sequence: CASSREMRTDYRGYTF.

V is TRBV11-2 and J is TRBJ2-2; 11 nucleotides line up with TRBD1. CDR3 length: 16 residues. The V gene's germline CDR1 is SGHAT and CDR2 FQNNGV. The V gene end was trimmed by 4 bases and the J gene end by 3 bases; junction bases not matched to a gene: 4. CDR3 residues: CASSWGQGVYTGELFF. The CDR3, as DNA: TGTGCCAGCAGCTGGGGACAGGGGGTATACACCGGGGAGCTGTTTTTT.